A single sample gave rise to the 25 T cell receptor beta chains below, sequenced in a study of CXCR3-negative and CXCR3-positive naive CD8 T cells. These receptors' targets are unknown. UMI-labeled 5' RACE yielded the TRB cDNA libraries. TCRdb re-called the 5' RACE reads, yielding one record per CDR3 amino acid sequence without DNA. The sample spans over 70,000 distinct CDR3 sequences; the ten largest clones claim approximately 0.82%. Study observations and caveats: Compared with CXCR3-negative naive cells, CXCR3-positive naive cells showed more hydrophobic TRB CDR3s.

The source material was naive CXCR3+ CD8+ T cells from blood. The subset is: CD45RO-CCR7+CD27+CD95- naive CD8+ T cells expressing CXCR3 (TNR3+). Receptors were obtained from a human donor in good health. Some clones in this sample may be carry-over from other donors' samples.

The chain combines TRBV6-5 with TRBJ2-3; TCRdb's D call, TRBD2, is unchecked because there is no DNA. The CDR3 is 15 amino acids. Germline V CDR1 and CDR2: MNHEY, SVGAGI. The CDR3 spells CASSYELAGADTQYF.

The chain's CDR3 is CASSRTDESSYNSPLHF. J is TRBJ1-6 and V is TRBV6-5. This CDR3 is 17 amino acids long. CDR1 MNHEY and CDR2 SVGAGI come from the germline V gene.

This chain joins TRBV7-9 and TRBJ1-2; the D call from TCRdb, TRBD1, cannot be confirmed without DNA. The CDR3 is made up of 14 amino acids. Germline-derived CDR1 and CDR2 are SEHNR and FQNEAQ (reference sequence). The CDR3: CASSKTPSSHGYTF.

The V call is TRBV7-9, the J call TRBJ2-1; TCRdb outputs TRBD2, but without DNA this stays unchecked. There are 16 residues in the CDR3. Germline V gene sequence: CDR1 SEHNR, CDR2 FQNEAQ (reference sequence). This CDR3 is CASSLVGRVPDNEQFF.

V and J are TRBV5-6 and TRBJ2-1; lacking DNA, the TRBD2 call made by TCRdb goes unchecked. Germline V gene data show CDR1 as SGHDT and CDR2 as YYEEEE. This CDR3 contains 12 residues. The CDR3 sequence is CASSSLPNEQFF.

CDR3 in amino acids: CSVEDLREGYTF. The rearrangement joins TRBV29-1 to TRBJ1-2. The CDR3 is 12 amino acids. Germline V gene data show CDR1 as SQVTM and CDR2 as ANQGSEA.

The gene calls are TRBV2 and TRBJ1-1; TCRdb reports TRBD1, a call that lacks DNA to check it against. The germline V gene encodes CDR1 SNHLY and CDR2 FYNNEI. The CDR3 covers 16 residues. The chain's CDR3 is CASSEALTGLNTEAFF.

The J gene is TRBJ2-1, the V gene TRBV28; there is no DNA to check the TCRdb D call of TRBD1. Germline V CDR1 and CDR2: MDHEN, SYDVKM. The CDR3 has 16 residues. The CDR3 loop is CASSFGTGRRVHEQFF.

The CDR3 is CASSIDGATYNEQFF. The chain is built from TRBV19 and TRBJ2-1; no DNA is available, so the TRBD1 call from TCRdb remains unchecked. Germline lookup yields CDR1 LNHDA and CDR2 SQIVND (reference sequence). The CDR3 sequence is 15 residues long.

The genes are TRBV6-6 and TRBJ1-5. This CDR3 spans 14 amino acids. CDR1 is MNHNY and CDR2 is SVGAGI in the germline V gene (reference sequence). CDR3 amino acids: CASSYGIALPPQHF.

This chain uses TRBV28 with TRBJ2-3. CDR3 length equals 17 residues. The V gene's germline CDR1 is MDHEN and CDR2 SYDVKM. CDR3 protein: CASSFRRMPERTDTQYF.

The chain joins TRBV19 to TRBJ1-5. CDR1 LNHDA and CDR2 SQIVND come from the germline V gene (reference sequence). The CDR3 sequence is 12 residues long. CDR3 loop: CASSAAISPQHF.

J is TRBJ2-3 and V is TRBV29-1; TCRdb names TRBD1, which stays unverified in the absence of DNA. The CDR3 totals 13 residues. CDR1 and CDR2 (germline): SQVTM, ANQGSEA. The CDR3 here is CSVDTGFADTQYF.

The chain employs TRBV20-1 and TRBJ2-1. CDR1 is DFQATT and CDR2 is SNEGSKA in the germline V gene (reference sequence). The CDR3 is 13 amino acids. The CDR3 here is CSASRTSYNEQFF.

The chain has TRBV11-2 and TRBJ1-5; TCRdb calls TRBD1, which cannot be checked without DNA. Per germline, CDR1 SGHAT and CDR2 FQNNGV. This CDR3 is built from 15 residues. CDR3 protein: CASSPGTGSNQPQHF.

The V gene is TRBV7-6, the J gene TRBJ1-2; the D call from TCRdb, TRBD1, cannot be confirmed without DNA. The CDR3 runs 15 residues. Germline lookup yields CDR1 SGHVS and CDR2 FNYEAQ. CDR3 protein: CASSSRTGGWYGYTF.

The chain links TRBV7-9 to TRBJ2-7. CDR3 size: 16 residues. CDR1 is SEHNR, CDR2 FQNEAQ, per germline (reference sequence). This CDR3 is CASSLDGLNYRGEQYF.

The chain recombines TRBV7-9 with TRBJ1-1. Germline assignment: CDR1 SEHNR and CDR2 FQNEAQ (reference sequence). The CDR3 sequence is 13 residues long. The CDR3 loop is CASSLVLVTEAFF.

The J gene is TRBJ2-7, the V gene TRBV25-1; the TCRdb D gene call, TRBD1, has no DNA to confirm it. Germline lookup yields CDR1 MGHDK and CDR2 SYGVNS. The CDR3 totals 14 residues. This CDR3 is CASGGTNRPHEQYF.

This chain uses TRBV14 with TRBJ1-2. The CDR3 length is 15 residues. CDR1 is SGHDN, CDR2 FVKESK, per germline. CDR3 in amino acids: CASSQDRGSSYGYTF.

The J gene is TRBJ1-1, the V gene TRBV4-2. Germline CDR1 reads LGHNA; CDR2 reads YNFKEQ. CDR3 length equals 13 residues. The CDR3 loop is CASSQSKGTEAFF.

The V and J genes are TRBV28 and TRBJ2-3; as DNA is missing, the TRBD2 call by TCRdb cannot be tested. The CDR3 runs 17 residues. CDR1 and CDR2 from the germline V gene are MDHEN and SYDVKM. CDR3 sequence: CASSLGLAGGPRDTQYF.

V is TRBV13 and J is TRBJ2-3; TCRdb designates TRBD2, a call that cannot be tested without DNA. Germline lookup yields CDR1 PRHDT and CDR2 FYEKMQ (reference sequence). The CDR3 spans 16 residues. CDR3 sequence reads: CASSLGGLAVTDTQYF.

The V gene is TRBV12-3 or TRBV12-4, the J gene TRBJ2-2. The CDR3 extends over 12 amino acids. CDR3: CASSGLSGELFF.

V is TRBV14 and J is TRBJ2-2; absent DNA, TCRdb's TRBD1 call cannot be checked. This CDR3 has 14 amino acids. Germline assignment: CDR1 SGHDN and CDR2 FVKESK. The CDR3 sequence is CASRTQGLSGELFF.